This T cell receptor (beta chain) derives from a study of naive and memory T cell subsets. Notes on the study in general: A few larger clonotypes appeared in naive repertoires, especially CD8, possibly memory cells re-expressing CD45RA.

Cells stained for CD3, CD4, CD8, CD45RA, CD27 and viability were sorted into four CD45RA/CD27 subsets. The beta constant-region primer was an equimolar mix of two oligonucleotides covering TRBC1 and TRBC2. Ligated cDNA was amplified by four rounds of PCR with nested alpha and beta constant-region primers and SP2. Each CDR3 protein gets one entry after TCRdb re-called the UMI-ligation and nested PCR reads with MiXCR. Here the sample spans approximately 140,000 distinct CDR3 sequences, about 20% being singletons. This clonotype has more than one count but fewer than ten. Its specificity is not known. Trimming pared 6 bases from V and 3 bases from J, leaving 18 bases between. Germline-derived CDR1 and CDR2 are MDHEN and SYDVKM. The CDR3 is 16 residues long.

This sequence was found in a human donor in good health. Sequencing used naive CD8+ T cells from blood. The V and J genes are TRBV28 and TRBJ2-1; tentatively, D is TRBD2 (6 bases). CDR3 loop: CASSPAGTGLYNEQFF. In nucleotides, the CDR3 is TGTGCCAGCAGCCCAGCTGGGACGGGACTCTACAATGAGCAGTTCTTC.